The clone carrying this TCR beta chain appeared a few times. Antigen specificity is unknown. This entry comes from a study of identical twins. General study findings and limits: Fewer insertions were carried by abundant cord blood beta clonotypes, but none was seen in memory repertoires. The study found weaker excess twin sharing in beta out-of-frame sequences.

TCRdb processed the 5' RACE reads anew with MiXCR; each CDR3 protein has one entry. Among approximately 500,000 distinct CDR3 sequences listed, roughly a quarter were seen once. Between the trimmed V and J ends, which lost 2 bases and 7 bases, there was a span of 17 bases. The CDR3 has 16 residues. Germline-derived CDR1 and CDR2 are MNHEY and SVGAGI. This same sample was also part of a study on T cells expressing NK-cell markers. That report adds: HCMV seropositivity marked most of the eight sequenced donors; one was seronegative. A few of the donors also had these clonotypes leading their CD3+CD56-NKG2C+ fraction.

Sequencing was carried out using CD4+ T cells sorted from blood. The V gene is TRBV6-5, the J gene TRBJ2-2; perhaps TRBD2 as D (6 bases). The receptor's source is a woman aged 18-29 years in good health. The CDR3 reads CASSYAPLAGVGELFF. Written as DNA, the CDR3 is TGTGCCAGCAGTTACGCCCCACTAGCTGGGGTCGGGGAGCTGTTTTTT.